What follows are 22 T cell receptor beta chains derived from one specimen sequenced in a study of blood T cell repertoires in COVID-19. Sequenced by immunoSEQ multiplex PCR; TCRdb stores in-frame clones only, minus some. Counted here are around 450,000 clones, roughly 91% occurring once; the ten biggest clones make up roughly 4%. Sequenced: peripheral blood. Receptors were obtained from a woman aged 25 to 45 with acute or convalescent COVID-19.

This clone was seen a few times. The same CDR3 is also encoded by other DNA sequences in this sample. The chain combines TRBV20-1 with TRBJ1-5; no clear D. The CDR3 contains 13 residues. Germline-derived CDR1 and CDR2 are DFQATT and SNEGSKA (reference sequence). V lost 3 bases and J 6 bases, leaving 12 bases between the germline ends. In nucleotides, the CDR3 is TGCAGTGCTAGTGGCGGGAGCGGTCAGCCCCAGCATTTT. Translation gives CSASGGSGQPQHF.

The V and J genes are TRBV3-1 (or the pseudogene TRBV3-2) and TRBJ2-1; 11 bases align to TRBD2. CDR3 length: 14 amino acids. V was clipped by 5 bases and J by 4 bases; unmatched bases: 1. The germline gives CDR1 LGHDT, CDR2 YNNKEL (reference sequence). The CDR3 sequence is CASSGTSGYNEQFF. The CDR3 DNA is TGTGCCAGCAGCGGGACTAGCGGATACAATGAGCAGTTCTTC.

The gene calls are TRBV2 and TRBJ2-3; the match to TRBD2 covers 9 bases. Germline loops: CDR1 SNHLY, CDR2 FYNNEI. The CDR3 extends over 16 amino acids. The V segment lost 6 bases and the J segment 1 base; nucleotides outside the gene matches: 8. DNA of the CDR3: TGTGCCAGCAGAAGATATAGCGGGGGAGGCACAGATACGCAGTATTTT. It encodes CASRRYSGGGTDTQYF.

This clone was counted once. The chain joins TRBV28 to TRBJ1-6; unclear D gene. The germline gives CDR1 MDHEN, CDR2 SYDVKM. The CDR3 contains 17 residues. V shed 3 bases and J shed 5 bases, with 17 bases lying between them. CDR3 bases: TGTGCCAGCAGTTTGGGAGGCAGGTGGATAAATAATTCACCCCTCCACTTT. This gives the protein CASSLGGRWINNSPLHF.

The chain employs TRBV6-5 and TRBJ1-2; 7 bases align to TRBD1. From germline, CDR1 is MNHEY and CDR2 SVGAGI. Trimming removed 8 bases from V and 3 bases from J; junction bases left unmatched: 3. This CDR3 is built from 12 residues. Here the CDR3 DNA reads TGTGCCAGCGGACAGGTGGACTATGGCTACACCTTC. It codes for CASGQVDYGYTF.

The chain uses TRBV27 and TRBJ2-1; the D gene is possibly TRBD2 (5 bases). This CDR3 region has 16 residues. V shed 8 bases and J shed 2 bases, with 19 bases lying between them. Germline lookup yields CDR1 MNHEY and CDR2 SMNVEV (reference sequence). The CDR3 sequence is CASAVLASSTYNEQFF. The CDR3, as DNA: TGTGCCAGCGCCGTATTGGCTAGCAGTACCTACAATGAGCAGTTCTTC.

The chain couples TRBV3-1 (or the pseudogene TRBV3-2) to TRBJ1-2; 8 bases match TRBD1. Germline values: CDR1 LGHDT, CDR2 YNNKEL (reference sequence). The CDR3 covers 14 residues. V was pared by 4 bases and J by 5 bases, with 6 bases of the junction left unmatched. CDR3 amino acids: CASSLPGQAYGYTF. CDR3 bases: TGTGCCAGCAGCCTACCGGGACAGGCGTATGGCTACACCTTC.

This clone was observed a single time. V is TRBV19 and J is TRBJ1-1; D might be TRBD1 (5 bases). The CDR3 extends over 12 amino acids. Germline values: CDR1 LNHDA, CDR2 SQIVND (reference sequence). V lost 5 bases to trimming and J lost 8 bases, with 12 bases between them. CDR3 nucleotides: TGTGCCAGTAGTTTCTCCGACAGAGAAGCTTTCTTT. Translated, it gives CASSFSDREAFF. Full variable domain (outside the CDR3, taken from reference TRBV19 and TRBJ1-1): DGGITQSPKYLFRKEGQNVTLSCEQNLNHDAMYWYRQDPGQGLRLIYYSQIVNDFQKGDIAEGYSVSREKKESFPLTVTSAQKNPTAFYLCASSFSDREAFFGQGTRLTVV.

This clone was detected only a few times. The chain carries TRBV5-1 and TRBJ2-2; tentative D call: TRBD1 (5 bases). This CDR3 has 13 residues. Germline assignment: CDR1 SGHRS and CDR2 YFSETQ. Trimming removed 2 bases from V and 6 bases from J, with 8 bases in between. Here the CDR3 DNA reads TGCGCCAGCAGCTTCGCAGGGTCCGGGGAGCTGTTTTTT. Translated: CASSFAGSGELFF.

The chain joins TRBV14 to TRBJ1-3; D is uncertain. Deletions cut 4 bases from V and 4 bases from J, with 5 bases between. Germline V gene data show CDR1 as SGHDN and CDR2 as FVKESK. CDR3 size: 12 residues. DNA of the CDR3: TGTGCCAGCAGCCCCTCGGGAAACACCATATATTTT. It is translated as CASSPSGNTIYF.

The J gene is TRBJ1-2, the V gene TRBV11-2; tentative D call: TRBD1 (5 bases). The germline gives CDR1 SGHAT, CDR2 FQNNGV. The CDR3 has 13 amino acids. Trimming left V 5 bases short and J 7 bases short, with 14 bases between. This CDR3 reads CASSPGGGVGYTF. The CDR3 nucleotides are TGTGCCAGCAGCCCTGGGGGGGGAGTTGGCTACACCTTC.

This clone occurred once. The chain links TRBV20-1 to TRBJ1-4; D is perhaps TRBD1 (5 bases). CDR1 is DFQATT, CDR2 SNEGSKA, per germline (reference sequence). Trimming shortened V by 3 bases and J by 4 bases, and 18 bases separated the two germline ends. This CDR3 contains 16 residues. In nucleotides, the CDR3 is TGCAGTGCTAGTCAGGCAGGGTCTTTCAGTAATGAAAAACTGTTTTTT. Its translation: CSASQAGSFSNEKLFF.

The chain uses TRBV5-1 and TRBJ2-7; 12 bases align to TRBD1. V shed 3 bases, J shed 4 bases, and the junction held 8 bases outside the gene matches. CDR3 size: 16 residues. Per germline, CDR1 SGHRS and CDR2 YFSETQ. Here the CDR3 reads CASSSRPGQGAYEQYF. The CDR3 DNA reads TGCGCCAGCAGCTCACGGCCGGGACAGGGGGCGTACGAGCAGTACTTC.

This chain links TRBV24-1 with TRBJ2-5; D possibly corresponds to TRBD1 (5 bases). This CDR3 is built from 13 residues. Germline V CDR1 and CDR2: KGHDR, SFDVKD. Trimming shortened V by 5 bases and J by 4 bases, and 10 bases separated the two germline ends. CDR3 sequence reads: CATSGDSLETQYF. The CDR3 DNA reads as TGTGCCACCAGTGGAGACAGCCTAGAGACCCAGTACTTC.

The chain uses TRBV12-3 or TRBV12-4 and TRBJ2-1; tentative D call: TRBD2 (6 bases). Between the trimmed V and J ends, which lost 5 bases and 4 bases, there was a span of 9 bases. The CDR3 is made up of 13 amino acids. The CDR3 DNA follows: TGTGCCAGCAGTCCGGGAGCTTACAATGAGCAGTTCTTC. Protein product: CASSPGAYNEQFF.

In DNA form, the CDR3 reads TGTGCCAGCAGCTTAACGGGACAGGGGGCTAGTGGCTACACCTTC. Residues: CASSLTGQGASGYTF. The rearrangement uses TRBV7-9 and TRBJ1-2, with 12 bases identical to TRBD1. This CDR3 is 15 amino acids long. CDR1 and CDR2 from the germline V gene are SEHNR and FQNEAQ (reference sequence). The V segment lost 2 bases and the J segment 7 bases; nucleotides outside the gene matches: 5.

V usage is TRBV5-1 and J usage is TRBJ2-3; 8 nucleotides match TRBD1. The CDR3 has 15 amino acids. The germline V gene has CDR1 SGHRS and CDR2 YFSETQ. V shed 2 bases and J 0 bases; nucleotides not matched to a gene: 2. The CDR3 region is CASSFGTGSTDTQYF. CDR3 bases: TGCGCCAGCAGCTTCGGGACAGGTAGCACAGATACGCAGTATTTT.

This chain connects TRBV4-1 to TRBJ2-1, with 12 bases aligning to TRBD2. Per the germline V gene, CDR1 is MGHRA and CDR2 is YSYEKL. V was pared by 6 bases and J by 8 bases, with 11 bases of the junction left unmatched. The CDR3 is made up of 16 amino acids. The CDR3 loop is CASRQKTSGGPYEQFF. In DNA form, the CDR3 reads TGCGCCAGCAGACAAAAAACTAGCGGGGGGCCCTATGAGCAGTTCTTC.

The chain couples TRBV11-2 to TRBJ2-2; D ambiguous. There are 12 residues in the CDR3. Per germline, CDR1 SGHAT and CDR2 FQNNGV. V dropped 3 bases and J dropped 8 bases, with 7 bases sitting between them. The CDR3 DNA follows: TGTGCCAGCAGCTTTTTTATTGGGGAGCTGTTTTTT. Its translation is CASSFFIGELFF.

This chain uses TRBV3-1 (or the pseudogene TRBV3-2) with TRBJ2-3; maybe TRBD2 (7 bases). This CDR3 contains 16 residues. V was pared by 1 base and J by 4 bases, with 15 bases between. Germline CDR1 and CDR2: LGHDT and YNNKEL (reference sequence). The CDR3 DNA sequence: TGTGCCAGCAGCCAAGCGGGGGGCCGAGGGGCAGATACGCAGTATTTT. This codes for CASSQAGGRGADTQYF.

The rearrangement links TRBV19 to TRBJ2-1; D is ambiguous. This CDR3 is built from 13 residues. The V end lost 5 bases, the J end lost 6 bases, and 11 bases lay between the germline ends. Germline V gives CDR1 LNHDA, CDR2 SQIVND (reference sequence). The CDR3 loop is CASSLRVINEQFF. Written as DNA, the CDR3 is TGTGCCAGTAGTCTCCGGGTTATCAATGAGCAGTTCTTC.

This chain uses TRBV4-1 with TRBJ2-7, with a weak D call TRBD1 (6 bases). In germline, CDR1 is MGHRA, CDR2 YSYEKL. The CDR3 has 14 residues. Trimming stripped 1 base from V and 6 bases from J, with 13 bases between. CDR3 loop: CASSQVTQGAEQYF. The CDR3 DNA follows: TGCGCCAGCAGCCAAGTAACACAGGGAGCCGAGCAGTACTTC.